In this sample, the clone carrying this TCR beta chain turned up many times. The CDR3 spans 13 residues. V lost 6 bases to trimming and J lost 2 bases, with 9 bases between them. This sample stems from a study of spatial heterogeneity in lung cancer. TCRdb re-derived calls from the 5' RACE reads in MiXCR, one entry per CDR3 protein. The table includes more than 9,000 distinct CDR3 sequences, around 5.6% detected once. The time point denotes: sample taken at primary tumor resection. The V call is TRBV12-3 or TRBV12-4, the J call TRBJ2-3, with unresolved D. The input for sequencing was normal lung tissue next to the tumor, taken at surgery. This sequence originates from a male donor with early-stage non-small cell lung cancer. The CDR3 here is CASSLGFTDTQYF. The CDR3 DNA reads TGTGCCAGCAGCCTGGGCTTCACAGATACGCAGTATTTT.